The clone carrying this T cell receptor beta chain is a singleton in its sample. Its specificity is unknown. Method: immunoSEQ multiplex PCR; TCRdb's copy keeps in-frame clones and lacks some. The table shows 60,000 to 65,000 clones, with under 95% occurring only once. This specimen comes from a study of OX40 agonist ivuxolimab in advanced cancers. Study background: Treatment of patients was with ivuxolimab, an agonistic anti-OX40 (CD134) antibody. 40% to 50% of patients had received prior checkpoint inhibitor therapy.

Study findings and constraints: The average count of expanded clones was higher among CD8+ T cells than among CD4+.

In germline, CDR1 is KGHSH, CDR2 LQKENI. V lost 2 bases, J lost 5 bases, and 9 bases lay in between. The CDR3 has 13 residues. Blood sampling was done at baseline, cycle 4 day 1, and cycle 7 day 1. The sample here was CD4+ or CD8+ T cells sorted from blood, taken in a trial of the OX40 agonist ivuxolimab. The TCR originated in an adult with an advanced solid tumor such as melanoma, head and neck, liver or kidney cancer. V and J are TRBV18 and TRBJ2-5; D ambiguous. The CDR3 sequence: CASSPISEETQYF. In DNA, the CDR3 is TGTGCCAGCTCACCAATCTCGGAGGAGACCCAGTACTTC.